This is a list of T cell receptor beta chains from one sample in a study of technical replicates of blood from a handful of donors. Assay: immunoSEQ multiplex PCR; the TCRdb copy retains only in-frame clones and omits some. The table lists some 68,000 clones, roughly 89% of them singletons. Sequencing was carried out using T cells isolated from PBMCs. Source of these receptors: a human donor in good health. CDR3s include the opening cysteine and the closing phenylalanine or tryptophan. A D gene is named only where the DNA matches it firmly. Only some rows state a clone size, as once, few, many or a class for expanded clones.

j_call	d_call	clone_size	v_call	cdr3_nt	cdr3_aa
TRBJ1-1	NA	once	TRBV9	TGTGCCAGCAGCGTAGTACAGGGTATAAACACTGAAGCTTTCTTT	CASSVVQGINTEAFF
TRBJ2-7	NA	NA	TRBV11-3	TGTGCCAGCAGCTTAGTGAGGGCGAAGGAAGGCGAGCAGTACTTC	CASSLVRAKEGEQYF
TRBJ2-7	TRBD1	NA	TRBV5-1	TGCGCCAGCAGCCCCGGACGGGACAGGGCATCCTACGAGCAGTACTTC	CASSPGRDRASYEQYF
TRBJ1-3	NA	NA	TRBV7-7	TGTGCTAGCAGCTCGTCCTCTGGAAACACCATATATTTT	CASSSSSGNTIYF
TRBJ2-1	TRBD1	NA	TRBV29-1	TGCAGCGTTCCGGGACAGGGGACTTACAATGAGCAGTTCTTC	CSVPGQGTYNEQFF
TRBJ2-1	TRBD2	NA	TRBV11-2	TGTGCCAGCAGCCCCAGGACTAGCGGGAGGGGGAATGAGCAGTTCTTC	CASSPRTSGRGNEQFF
TRBJ2-2	NA	NA	TRBV5-1	TGCGCCAGCACCAGACAGGACACCGGGGAGCTGTTTTTT	CASTRQDTGELFF
TRBJ2-3	TRBD2	NA	TRBV7-2	TGTGCCAGCAGCAAACTAGCGGGAGCCACAGATACGCAGTATTTT	CASSKLAGATDTQYF
TRBJ1-1	NA	NA	TRBV21-1	TGTGCCAGCAGCGAAGACAGGGGCACTGAAGCTTTCTTT	CASSEDRGTEAFF
TRBJ1-3	NA	once	TRBV30	TGTGCCTGGAGGGGTGGGGGGACTGGAAACACCATATATTTT	CAWRGGGTGNTIYF
TRBJ2-5	NA	NA	TRBV11-3	TGTGCCAGCAGCCCACTAGCCGGGGATAGGGAGACCCAGTACTTC	CASSPLAGDRETQYF
TRBJ1-5	NA	NA	TRBV7-9	TGTGCCAGCAGCGACCAACAGGGTCCGACCCTAAATCAGCCCCAGCATTTT	CASSDQQGPTLNQPQHF
TRBJ1-4	NA	NA	TRBV5-1	TGCGCCAGCAGCCAGACACCCGGCGGGGAAAAACTGTTTTTT	CASSQTPGGEKLFF
TRBJ2-7	NA	NA	TRBV19	TGTGCCACCAGCGCTCAATTGACCTCCTACGAGCAGTACTTC	CATSAQLTSYEQYF
TRBJ1-1	TRBD1	once	TRBV6-5	TGTGCCAGCAGTTCCAGCCACACCGGGACAGGGAAGACTTTCTTT	CASSSSHTGTGKTFF
TRBJ2-5	NA	NA	TRBV4-3	TGCGCCAGCAGCCCCGCGGTGGCTTGGGAGACCCAGTACTTC	CASSPAVAWETQYF
TRBJ1-2	NA	NA	TRBV4-3	TGCGCCAGCAGCCAAATAGGCGGGGGAGCCTATGGCTACACCTTC	CASSQIGGGAYGYTF
TRBJ2-1	NA	NA	TRBV25-1	TGTGCCAGCAGTCGCAGGGTTGAGACATTTTATGAGCAGTTCTTC	CASSRRVETFYEQFF
TRBJ2-3	TRBD2	NA	TRBV2	TGTGCCAGTCGGTCGGTGGGTAGCGGGGTAAGCACAGATACGCAGTATTTT	CASRSVGSGVSTDTQYF
TRBJ1-1	NA	NA	TRBV5-6	TGTGCCAGCAGTGAGCCGGGACACATTGAAGCTTTCTTT	CASSEPGHIEAFF
TRBJ2-1	TRBD2	NA	TRBV19	TGTGCCAGTAGTACGCGGACTAGCCGGTCCTACAATGAGCAGTTCTTC	CASSTRTSRSYNEQFF
TRBJ1-5	TRBD1	NA	TRBV6-5	TGTGCCAGCAGTTGGGGGACAGGATCTAATCAGCCCCAGCATTTT	CASSWGTGSNQPQHF
TRBJ2-7	NA	NA	TRBV7-2	TGTGCCAGCAGCCCCCCATATAGCGGATTCTCCTACGAGCAGTACTTC	CASSPPYSGFSYEQYF
TRBJ2-1	TRBD2	NA	TRBV7-3	TGTGCCAGCAGCCGCGGGGGGACTAGCGGGAGCAATGAGCAGTTCTTC	CASSRGGTSGSNEQFF
TRBJ1-1	NA	once	TRBV5-1	TGCGCCAGCAGCCCTTATCCGGGACACTTGAACACTGAAGCTTTCTTT	CASSPYPGHLNTEAFF
TRBJ1-4	TRBD1	NA	TRBV5-1	TGCGCCAGCAGCTCAGAGGGGGCGGGTGGTGAAAAACTGTTTTTT	CASSSEGAGGEKLFF
TRBJ2-7	NA	NA	TRBV29-1	TGCAGCGTTGATAAGACGATGGGGAGTACCTACGAGCAGTACTTC	CSVDKTMGSTYEQYF
TRBJ1-2	NA	NA	TRBV7-9	TGTGCCAGCAGCTTCAACAGGGCCTATGGCTACACCTTC	CASSFNRAYGYTF
TRBJ1-2	TRBD1	NA	TRBV29-1	TGCAGCGTTTTAGGGACAGGCCGAAACTATGGCTACACCTTC	CSVLGTGRNYGYTF
TRBJ2-2	NA	NA	TRBV5-1	TGCGCCAGCAGCTTGGTAAGCCTCCTAACGAACACCGGGGAGCTGTTTTTT	CASSLVSLLTNTGELFF
TRBJ2-2	TRBD2	once	TRBV28	TGTGCCAGCAGTTTACTAGCGGGCACCGGGGAGCTGTTTTTT	CASSLLAGTGELFF
TRBJ2-3	TRBD2	NA	TRBV5-4	TGTGCCAGCAGCCATCCCCGCCTAGCGGGAGCTTACGCAGATACGCAGTATTTT	CASSHPRLAGAYADTQYF
TRBJ1-2	TRBD1	NA	TRBV25-1	TGTGCCAGCAGTGAACGGGACAGTCCCTATGGCTACACCTTC	CASSERDSPYGYTF
TRBJ2-5	TRBD2	NA	TRBV5-1	TGCGCCACTACGAAGCGGGAGGGCCATCTGGGTGGAGAGACCCAGTACTTC	CATTKREGHLGGETQYF
TRBJ2-7	TRBD2	NA	TRBV9	TGTGCCAGCAGCCCGGGAGGCGCGGCCTACGAGCAGTACTTC	CASSPGGAAYEQYF
TRBJ2-7	TRBD2	once	TRBV29-1	TGCAGCGTCGGGACTAGCGGGAATCACGAGCAGTACTTC	CSVGTSGNHEQYF
TRBJ2-1	NA	NA	TRBV9	TGTGCCAGCAGCGTAGGCGGTGAGCAGTTCTTC	CASSVGGEQFF
TRBJ2-1	TRBD2	NA	TRBV11-3	TGTGCCAGCAGCGACCTTTTTGGACTAGCGGGAGCGGGTGAGCAGTTCTTC	CASSDLFGLAGAGEQFF
TRBJ2-7	NA	NA	TRBV30	TGTGCCTGGAGTAGGGGCTCCTACGAGCAGTACTTC	CAWSRGSYEQYF
TRBJ1-2	NA	NA	TRBV7-2	TGTGCCAGCAGCTTAGCTGAGGACAGATCCTCCTACACGGACTATGGCTACACCTTC	CASSLAEDRSSYTDYGYTF
TRBJ2-2	TRBD1	NA	TRBV28	TGTGCCAGCAGACCAAGGACAGGGGGCAACACCGGGGAGCTGTTTTTT	CASRPRTGGNTGELFF
TRBJ1-2	TRBD1	NA	TRBV25-1	TGTGCCAGCAGCCGGGACAGGACCTATGGCTACACCTTC	CASSRDRTYGYTF
TRBJ2-7	TRBD1	NA	TRBV28	TGTGCCAGCACCCAGGACAGGGAGATAGGCGAGCAGTACTTC	CASTQDREIGEQYF
TRBJ2-7	NA	NA	TRBV30	TGTGCCTGGAGCCTAGGCCTCGAATACGAGCAGTACTTC	CAWSLGLEYEQYF
TRBJ2-1	TRBD1	NA	TRBV5-1	TGCGCCAGCAGCGAAACTCGACAGGGGGCTTACAATGAGCAGTTCTTC	CASSETRQGAYNEQFF
TRBJ2-7	NA	NA	TRBV6-1	TGTGCCAGCAGTGGAGACAGGATTTTTTGGGAGCAGTACTTC	CASSGDRIFWEQYF
TRBJ1-5	NA	NA	TRBV6-1	TGTGCCACCGAGGCGGTTGGAGGGACGGTTCAGCCCCAGCATTTT	CATEAVGGTVQPQHF
TRBJ2-1	TRBD2	NA	TRBV5-4	TGTGCCAGCAGCTTGTCAAGGCTAGCGGGGTTATACAATGAGCAGTTCTTC	CASSLSRLAGLYNEQFF
TRBJ2-5	NA	NA	TRBV10-3	TGTGCCATCAGTGGTAGAGGGCAAGAGACCCAGTACTTC	CAISGRGQETQYF
TRBJ1-1	TRBD1	NA	TRBV9	TGTGCCAGCAGCCTACTGGGACAGGGGGAAACTGAAGCTTTCTTT	CASSLLGQGETEAFF
TRBJ2-2	NA	NA	TRBV5-1	TGCGCCAGCAGCTTGGACGGGGGACTGAACACCGGGGAGCTGTTTTTT	CASSLDGGLNTGELFF
TRBJ1-1	TRBD1	NA	TRBV28	TGTGCCAGCAGTATACAGGGGGCGCTTAATGGTGCTGAAGCTTTCTTT	CASSIQGALNGAEAFF
TRBJ2-6	NA	NA	TRBV19	TGTGCCAGTAAGCAGGGGTTTGGGGCCAACGTCCTGACTTTC	CASKQGFGANVLTF
TRBJ1-1	TRBD1	NA	TRBV10-1	TGCGCCAGCATCACAGACAGGGCCAACACTGAAGCTTTCTTT	CASITDRANTEAFF